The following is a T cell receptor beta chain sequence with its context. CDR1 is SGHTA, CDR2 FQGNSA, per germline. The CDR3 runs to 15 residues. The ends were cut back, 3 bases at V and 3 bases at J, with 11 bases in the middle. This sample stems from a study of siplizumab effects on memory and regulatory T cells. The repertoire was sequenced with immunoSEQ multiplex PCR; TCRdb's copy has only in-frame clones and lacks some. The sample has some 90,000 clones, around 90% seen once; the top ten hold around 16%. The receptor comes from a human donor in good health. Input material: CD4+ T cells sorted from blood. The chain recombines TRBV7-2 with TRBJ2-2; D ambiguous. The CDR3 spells CASSFLELHTGELFF. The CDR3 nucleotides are TGTGCCAGCAGCTTCCTTGAACTTCACACCGGGGAGCTGTTTTTT.